The 22 T cell receptor beta chains presented below share a single source sample, sequenced in a study of blood T cell repertoires in COVID-19. Clones were read by immunoSEQ multiplex PCR, and TCRdb kept only the in-frame ones, dropping some. The top ten clones hold about 21% of a sample with around 75,000 clones, 88% of them seen once. Sequenced input: peripheral blood. These receptors were taken from a human donor in a cohort sampled during active COVID-19.

CDR3 DNA sequence: TGTGCCAGCAGCCCTTTGGCGGGCGGATCGAACACCGGGGAGCTGTTTTTT. Amino acids: CASSPLAGGSNTGELFF. The chain recombines TRBV9 with TRBJ2-2, with D perhaps TRBD2 (5 bases). Germline V CDR1 and CDR2: SGDLS, YYNGEE. The V gene lost 4 bases and the J gene lost 0 bases, with 16 bases spanning the gap. The CDR3 consists of 17 residues.

V is TRBV21-1 and J is TRBJ2-3; TRBD2, the D gene given by the table, was not confirmed from the DNA. TRBV21-1 is an annotated pseudogene. CDR3 length: 8 residues. Here the CDR3 DNA reads TGTGCCAGCCTAGCGCAGTATTTT. Amino acids: CASLAQYF.

The gene calls are TRBV27 and TRBJ1-3; D is perhaps TRBD1 (6 bases). Germline CDR1 MNHEY, CDR2 SMNVEV (reference sequence). Trimming removed 4 bases at V and 0 bases at J, with 13 bases between. The CDR3 contains 16 residues. Written as DNA, the CDR3 is TGTGCCAGCAGTTCCCACGGACAGAGCTCTGGAAACACCATATATTTT. Amino acids: CASSSHGQSSGNTIYF.

The chain joins TRBV5-1 to TRBJ2-5; 7 bases agree with TRBD2. Trimming at V came to 4 bases and at J to 1 base, leaving 13 bases not matched to a gene. The CDR3 loop spans 17 amino acids. CDR1 and CDR2 from the germline V gene are SGHRS and YFSETQ. The DNA for the CDR3 is TGCGCCAGCAGCCCTGGAGGGCAAGCGGGAACCCAAGAGACCCAGTACTTC. It codes for CASSPGGQAGTQETQYF.

The chain carries TRBV15 and TRBJ2-1; 7 bases are shared with TRBD2. V shed 0 bases, J shed 5 bases, and the junction held 10 bases outside the gene matches. The CDR3 totals 17 residues. CDR1 and CDR2 (germline): LNHNV, YYDKDF (reference sequence). CDR3 in DNA: TGTGCCACCAGCAGAGATGGGAGGGGTCGGCTAGACAATGAGCAGTTCTTC. This codes for CATSRDGRGRLDNEQFF.

The chain couples TRBV2 to TRBJ2-2; TRBD2 might be the D (5 bases). The V gene lost 5 bases and the J gene lost 0 bases, with 10 bases spanning the gap. Per germline, CDR1 SNHLY and CDR2 FYNNEI. This CDR3 contains 15 residues. CDR3 DNA sequence: TGTGCCAGCAGTTCTAGCAATTCGAACACCGGGGAGCTGTTTTTT. Amino acids: CASSSSNSNTGELFF.

This chain links TRBV19 with TRBJ2-7; 7 nucleotides agree with TRBD1. The CDR3 covers 13 residues. V trimming: 6 bases; J trimming: 5 bases; junction bases outside the gene matches: 7. Germline values: CDR1 LNHDA, CDR2 SQIVND (reference sequence). CDR3 DNA sequence: TGTGCCAGTAGCCCCACAGGGGCCCACGAGCAGTACTTC. Protein product: CASSPTGAHEQYF. Full variable domain (rest looked up from reference TRBV19 and TRBJ2-7): DGGITQSPKYLFRKEGQNVTLSCEQNLNHDAMYWYRQDPGQGLRLIYYSQIVNDFQKGDIAEGYSVSREKKESFPLTVTSAQKNPTAFYLCASSPTGAHEQYFGPGTRLTVT.

The gene calls are TRBV3-1 (or the pseudogene TRBV3-2) and TRBJ2-5; 10 bases match TRBD2. CDR3 length: 17 amino acids. The V gene's germline CDR1 is LGHDT and CDR2 YNNKEL (reference sequence). The junction had 7 bases not matched to a gene; V was cut back by 3 bases and J by 0 bases. The CDR3, as DNA: TGTGCCAGCAGCCAGACTTTTGGACTAGCGGACCAAGAGACCCAGTACTTC. As protein: CASSQTFGLADQETQYF.

This clone was detected only once. V is TRBV6-2 or TRBV6-3 and J is TRBJ1-5; 8 bases match TRBD1. Germline lookup yields CDR1 MNHEY and CDR2 SVGEGT. With 4 bases clipped from V and 2 bases from J, the junction kept 4 bases outside the gene matches. This CDR3 is 15 amino acids long. This chain's CDR3 is CASSLGQGGNQPQHF. The CDR3 nucleotides are TGTGCCAGCAGTTTAGGACAGGGTGGCAATCAGCCCCAGCATTTT.

The rearrangement uses TRBV20-1 and TRBJ2-1; D gene unclear. CDR3 length: 11 residues. V was shortened by 3 bases and J by 5 bases, with 5 bases between the two germline ends. Germline assignment: CDR1 DFQATT and CDR2 SNEGSKA (reference sequence). CDR3 DNA sequence: TGCAGTGCTAGCCCCAACAATGAGCAGTTCTTC. Translating gives CSASPNNEQFF.

This rearrangement joins TRBV5-1 to TRBJ2-1; 8 bases agree with TRBD1. The V segment lost 0 bases and the J segment 9 bases; nucleotides outside the gene matches: 5. The CDR3 contains 14 residues. Per the germline V gene, CDR1 is SGHRS and CDR2 is YFSETQ. The CDR3 coding sequence is TGCGCCAGCAGCTTGGGACAGGGGACGGGTGAGCAGTTCTTC. Encoded protein: CASSLGQGTGEQFF.

The chain carries TRBV28 and TRBJ2-3, with D perhaps matching TRBD2 (5 bases). The CDR3 is 13 residues long. Trimming removed 10 bases from V and 6 bases from J, with 17 bases in between. Germline V gene lookup returns CDR1 MDHEN and CDR2 SYDVKM. CDR3 sequence: CAIPGSPADTQYF. The CDR3, as DNA: TGTGCCATCCCGGGGTCTCCGGCGGATACGCAGTATTTT.

The chain has TRBV7-9 and TRBJ1-1; no firm D call. Germline V lookup: CDR1 SEHNR, CDR2 FQNEAQ (reference sequence). The CDR3 extends over 15 amino acids. The ends were cut back, 1 base at V and 7 bases at J, with 16 bases in the middle. In DNA form, the CDR3 reads TGTGCCAGCAGCTTAGGGAGGCGGTTTGGGGATGAAGCTTTCTTT. Amino acids: CASSLGRRFGDEAFF.

This clone was counted only a few times. This chain links TRBV5-6 with TRBJ2-7; weak D call: TRBD1 (6 bases). Germline lookup yields CDR1 SGHDT and CDR2 YYEEEE. With 1 base removed from V and 2 bases from J, the gap between germline ends came to 7 bases. CDR3 size: 13 residues. The CDR3 loop is CASSLPGAYEQYF. The CDR3 coding sequence is TGTGCCAGCAGCTTGCCAGGGGCCTACGAGCAGTACTTC.

V usage is TRBV7-8 and J usage is TRBJ1-6, with a weak D call TRBD1 (5 bases). Germline-derived CDR1 and CDR2 are SGHVS and FQNEAQ. CDR3 length: 15 amino acids. V lost 5 bases and J 7 bases, leaving 15 bases between the germline ends. In nucleotides, the CDR3 is TGTGCCAGCAGCACGGACACAGGTGAAAATTCACCCCTCCACTTT. Protein: CASSTDTGENSPLHF. Full variable domain (rest looked up from reference TRBV7-8 and TRBJ1-6): GAGVSQSPRYKVAKRGQDVALRCDPISGHVSLFWYQQALGQGPEFLTYFQNEAQLDKSGLPSDRFFAERPEGSVSTLKIQRTQQEDSAVYLCASSTDTGENSPLHFGNGTRLTVT.

The chain has TRBV19 and TRBJ2-3; D unclear. V shed 9 bases and J shed 6 bases, with 10 bases lying between them. The CDR3 loop spans 11 amino acids. Germline V gene data show CDR1 as LNHDA and CDR2 as SQIVND (reference sequence). CDR3 sequence reads: CASERGDTQYF. CDR3 bases: TGTGCCAGCGAGAGAGGCGATACGCAGTATTTT.

The rearrangement links TRBV18 to TRBJ2-3, with TRBD2 matching 11 bases. In germline, CDR1 is KGHSH, CDR2 LQKENI. The length of the CDR3 is 19 residues. With 3 bases clipped from V and 0 bases from J, the junction kept 11 bases outside the gene matches. In DNA, the CDR3 is TGTGCCAGCTCACCGCCAAGACTAGCGGGGCTTACTAGCACAGATACGCAGTATTTT. Its translation: CASSPPRLAGLTSTDTQYF.

This chain uses TRBV2 with TRBJ1-5, with TRBD1 as a possible D gene (6 bases). V was pared by 6 bases and J by 0 bases, with 12 bases between. Germline V gene data show CDR1 as SNHLY and CDR2 as FYNNEI. The CDR3 length is 15 residues. DNA of the CDR3: TGTGCCAGCAGAAACGGACAGTATAGCAATCAGCCCCAGCATTTT. Translated: CASRNGQYSNQPQHF.

The rearrangement links TRBV6-1 to TRBJ2-1; TRBD1 aligns across 10 bases. The length of the CDR3 is 16 residues. CDR1 and CDR2 from the germline V gene are MNHNS and SASEGT. J lost 3 bases, V lost 4 bases, and 6 bases had no gene match. The CDR3 nucleotides read TGTGCCAGCAGTGGTACCCGGACAGGGGGCTACAATGAGCAGTTCTTC. Encoded protein: CASSGTRTGGYNEQFF.

The V and J genes are TRBV5-1 and TRBJ2-3, with D perhaps TRBD2 (5 bases). CDR1 and CDR2 (germline): SGHRS, YFSETQ. The CDR3 extends over 17 amino acids. The V end was cut by 0 bases, the J end by 4 bases, with 18 bases between. The CDR3 DNA reads TGCGCCAGCAGCTTGGCCGGTTGGGAGCGGCGCGCAGATACGCAGTATTTT. This sequence encodes CASSLAGWERRADTQYF.

This rearrangement joins TRBV18 to TRBJ2-5; weak D call: TRBD1 (6 bases). Germline lookup yields CDR1 KGHSH and CDR2 LQKENI. The V gene lost 5 bases and the J gene lost 2 bases, with 18 bases spanning the gap. The CDR3 contains 16 residues. Written as DNA, the CDR3 is TGTGCCAGCTCAGGGATAACAGGGAGCCAGCAAGAGACCCAGTACTTC. It yields the protein CASSGITGSQQETQYF.

The rearrangement links TRBV5-4 to TRBJ2-3; 10 bases fit TRBD2. Germline CDR1 is SGHNT and CDR2 is YYREEE (reference sequence). The trim removed 6 bases at V and 4 bases at J, leaving 14 bases unmatched. The CDR3 covers 17 residues. CDR3 bases: TGTGCCAGCAATATAAATCCGGGACTAGCGAATGCAGATACGCAGTATTTT. This sequence encodes CASNINPGLANADTQYF.